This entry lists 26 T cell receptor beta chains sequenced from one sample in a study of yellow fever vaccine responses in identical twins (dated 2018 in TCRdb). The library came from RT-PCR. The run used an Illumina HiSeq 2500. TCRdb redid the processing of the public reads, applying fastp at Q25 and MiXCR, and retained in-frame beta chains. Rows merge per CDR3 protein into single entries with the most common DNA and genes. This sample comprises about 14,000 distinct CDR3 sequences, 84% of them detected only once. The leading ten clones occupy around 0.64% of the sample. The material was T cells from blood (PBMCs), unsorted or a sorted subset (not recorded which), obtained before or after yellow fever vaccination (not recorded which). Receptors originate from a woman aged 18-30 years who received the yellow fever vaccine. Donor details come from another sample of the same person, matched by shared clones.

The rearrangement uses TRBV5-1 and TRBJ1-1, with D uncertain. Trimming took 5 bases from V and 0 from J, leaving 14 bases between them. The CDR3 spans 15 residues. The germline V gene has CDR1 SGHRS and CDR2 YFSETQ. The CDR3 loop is CASRSGGVMNTEAFF. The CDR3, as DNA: TGCGCCAGCAGATCGGGTGGGGTGATGAACACTGAAGCTTTCTTT.

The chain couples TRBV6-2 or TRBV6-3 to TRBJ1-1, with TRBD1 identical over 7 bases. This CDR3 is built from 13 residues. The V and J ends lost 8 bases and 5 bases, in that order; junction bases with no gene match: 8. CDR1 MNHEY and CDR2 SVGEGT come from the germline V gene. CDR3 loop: CASLTGVKTEAFF. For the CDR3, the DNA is TGTGCCAGCCTAACAGGGGTCAAGACTGAAGCTTTCTTT.

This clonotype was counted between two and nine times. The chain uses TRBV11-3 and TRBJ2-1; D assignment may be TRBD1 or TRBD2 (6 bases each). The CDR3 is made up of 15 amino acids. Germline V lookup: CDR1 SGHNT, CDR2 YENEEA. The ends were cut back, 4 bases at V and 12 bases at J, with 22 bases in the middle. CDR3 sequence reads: CASSYGDGGRLGQFF. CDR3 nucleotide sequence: TGTGCCAGCAGCTATGGTGACGGGGGCCGTCTCGGGCAGTTCTTC.

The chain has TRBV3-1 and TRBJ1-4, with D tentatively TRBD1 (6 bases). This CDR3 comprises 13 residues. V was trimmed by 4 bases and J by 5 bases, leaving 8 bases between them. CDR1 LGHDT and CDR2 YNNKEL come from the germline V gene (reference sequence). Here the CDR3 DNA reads TGTGCCAGCAGCCCCGGACAGAATGAAAAACTGTTTTTT. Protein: CASSPGQNEKLFF. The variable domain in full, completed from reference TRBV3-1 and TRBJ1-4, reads DTAVSQTPKYLVTQMGNDKSIKCEQNLGHDTMYWYKQDSKKFLKIMFSYNNKELIINETVPNRFSPKSPDKAHLNLHINSLELGDSAVYFCASSPGQNEKLFFGSGTQLSVL.

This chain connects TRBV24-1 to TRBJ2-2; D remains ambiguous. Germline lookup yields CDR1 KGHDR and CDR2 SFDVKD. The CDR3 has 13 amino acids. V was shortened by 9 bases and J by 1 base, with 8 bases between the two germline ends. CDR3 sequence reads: CATSPGNTGELFF. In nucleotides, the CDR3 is TGTGCCACCTCCCCAGGGAACACCGGGGAGCTGTTTTTT.

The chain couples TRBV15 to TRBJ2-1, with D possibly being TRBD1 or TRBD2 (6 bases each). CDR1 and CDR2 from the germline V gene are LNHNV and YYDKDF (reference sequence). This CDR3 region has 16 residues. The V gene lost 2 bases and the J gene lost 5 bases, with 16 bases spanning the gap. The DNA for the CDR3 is TGTGCCACCAGCAGAACCGCAGGGGACTGGGACAATGAGCAGTTCTTC. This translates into CATSRTAGDWDNEQFF.

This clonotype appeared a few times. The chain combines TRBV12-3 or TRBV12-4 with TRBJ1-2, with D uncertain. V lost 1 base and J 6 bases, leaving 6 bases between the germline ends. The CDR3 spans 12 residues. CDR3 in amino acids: CASSLVRDGYTF. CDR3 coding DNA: TGTGCCAGCAGTTTAGTTCGGGATGGCTACACCTTC.

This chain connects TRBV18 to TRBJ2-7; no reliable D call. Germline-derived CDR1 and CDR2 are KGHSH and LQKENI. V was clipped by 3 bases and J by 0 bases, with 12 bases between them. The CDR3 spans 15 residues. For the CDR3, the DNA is TGTGCCAGCTCACCGAGGTCAGGCATCTCCTACGAGCAGTACTTC. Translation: CASSPRSGISYEQYF.

The CDR3 region has the DNA TGCGCCAGCAGCTTGGAGGGACAGGGAAGGAATGAGCAGTTCTTC. This encodes CASSLEGQGRNEQFF. The rearrangement links TRBV5-1 to TRBJ2-1; 9 nucleotides agree with TRBD1. The V segment lost 0 bases and the J segment 7 bases; nucleotides outside the gene matches: 5. The CDR3 is 15 residues long. Germline-derived CDR1 and CDR2 are SGHRS and YFSETQ.

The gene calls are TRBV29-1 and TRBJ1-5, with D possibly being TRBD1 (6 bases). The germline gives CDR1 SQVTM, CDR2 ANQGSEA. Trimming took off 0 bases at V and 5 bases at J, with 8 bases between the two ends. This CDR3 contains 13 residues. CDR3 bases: TGCAGCGTTGAAGAGGACAGATATCAGCCCCAGCATTTT. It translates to CSVEEDRYQPQHF.

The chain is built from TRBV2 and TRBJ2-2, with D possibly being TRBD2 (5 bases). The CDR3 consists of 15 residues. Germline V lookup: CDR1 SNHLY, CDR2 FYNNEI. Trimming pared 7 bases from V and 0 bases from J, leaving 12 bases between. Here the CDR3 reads CASTPSGSNTGELFF. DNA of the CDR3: TGTGCCAGCACCCCATCGGGATCGAACACCGGGGAGCTGTTTTTT. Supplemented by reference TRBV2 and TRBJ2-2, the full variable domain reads EPEVTQTPSHQVTQMGQEVILRCVPISNHLYFYWYRQILGQKVEFLVSFYNNEISEKSEIFDDQFSVERPDGSNFTLKIRSTKLEDSAMYFCASTPSGSNTGELFFGEGSRLTVL.

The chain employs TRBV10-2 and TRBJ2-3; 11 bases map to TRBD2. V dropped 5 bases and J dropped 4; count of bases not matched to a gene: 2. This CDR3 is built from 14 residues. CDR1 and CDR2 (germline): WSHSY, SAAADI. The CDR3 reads CASSLAGGPDTQYF. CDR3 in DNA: TGCGCCAGCAGTCTAGCGGGGGGCCCAGATACGCAGTATTTT.

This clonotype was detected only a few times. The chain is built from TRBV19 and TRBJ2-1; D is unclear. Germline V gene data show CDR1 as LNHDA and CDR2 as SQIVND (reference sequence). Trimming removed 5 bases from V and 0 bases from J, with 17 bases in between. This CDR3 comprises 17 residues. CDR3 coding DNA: TGTGCCAGTAGTGAACCACCGGCAAGGAGCTCCTACAATGAGCAGTTCTTC. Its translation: CASSEPPARSSYNEQFF.

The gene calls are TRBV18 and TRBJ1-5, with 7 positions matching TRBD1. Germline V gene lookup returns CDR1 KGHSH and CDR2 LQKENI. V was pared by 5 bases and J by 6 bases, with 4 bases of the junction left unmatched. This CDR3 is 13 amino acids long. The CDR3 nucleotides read TGTGCCAGCTCATCGGACAGGACTCAGCCCCAGCATTTT. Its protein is CASSSDRTQPQHF.

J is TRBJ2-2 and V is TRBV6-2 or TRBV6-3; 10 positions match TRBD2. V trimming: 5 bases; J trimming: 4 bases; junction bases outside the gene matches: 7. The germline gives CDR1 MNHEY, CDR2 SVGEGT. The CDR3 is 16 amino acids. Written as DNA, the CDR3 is TGTGCCAGCAGTGTTACTAGCGGGACTGTCACCGGGGAGCTGTTTTTT. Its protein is CASSVTSGTVTGELFF.

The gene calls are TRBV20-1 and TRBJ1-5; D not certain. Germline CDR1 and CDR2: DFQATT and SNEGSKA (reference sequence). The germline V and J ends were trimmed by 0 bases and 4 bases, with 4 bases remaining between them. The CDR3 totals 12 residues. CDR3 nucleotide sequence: TGCAGTGCTAGAGAAGCTAATCAGCCCCAGCATTTT. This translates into CSAREANQPQHF.

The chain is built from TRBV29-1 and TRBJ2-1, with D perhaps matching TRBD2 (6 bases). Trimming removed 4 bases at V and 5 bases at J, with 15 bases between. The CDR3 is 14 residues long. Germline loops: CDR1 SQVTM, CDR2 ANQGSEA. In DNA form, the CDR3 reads TGCAGCGTTGGAAGGGACCTAGCGAACAATGAGCAGTTCTTC. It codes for CSVGRDLANNEQFF.

The CDR3 loop reads CASSLSGVNYNEQFF. CDR3 DNA: TGTGCCAGCAGCTTGAGCGGGGTTAACTACAATGAGCAGTTCTTC. The chain employs TRBV11-1 and TRBJ2-1, with TRBD2 identical over 7 bases. Germline values: CDR1 SGHAT, CDR2 FQDESV (reference sequence). V lost 3 bases, J lost 3 bases, and 5 bases stayed unmatched. The CDR3 is 15 amino acids.

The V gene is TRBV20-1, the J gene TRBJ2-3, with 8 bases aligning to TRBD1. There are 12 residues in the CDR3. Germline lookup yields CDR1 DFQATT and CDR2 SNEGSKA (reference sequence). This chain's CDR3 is CSQQGDTDTQYF. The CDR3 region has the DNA TGCAGCCAACAGGGGGACACAGATACGCAGTATTTT.

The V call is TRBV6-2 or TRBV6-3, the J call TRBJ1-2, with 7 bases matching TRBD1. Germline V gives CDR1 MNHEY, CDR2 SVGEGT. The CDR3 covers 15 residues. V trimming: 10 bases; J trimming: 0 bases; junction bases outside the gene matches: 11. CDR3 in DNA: TGTGCCACCGCAACTCTGGGACAGCCTAACTATGGCTACACCTTC. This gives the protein CATATLGQPNYGYTF.

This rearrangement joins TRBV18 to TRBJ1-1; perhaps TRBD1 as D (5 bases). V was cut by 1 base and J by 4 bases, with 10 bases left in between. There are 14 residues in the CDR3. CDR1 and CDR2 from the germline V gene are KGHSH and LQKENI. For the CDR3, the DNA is TGTGCCAGCTCACCACGGGGGATAGGCACTGAAGCTTTCTTT. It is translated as CASSPRGIGTEAFF.

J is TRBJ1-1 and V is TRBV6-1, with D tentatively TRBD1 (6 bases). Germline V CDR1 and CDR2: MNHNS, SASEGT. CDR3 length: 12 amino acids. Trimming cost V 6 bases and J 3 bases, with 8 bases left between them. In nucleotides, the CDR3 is TGTGCCAGCAGCACAGGGTACACTGAAGCTTTCTTT. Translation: CASSTGYTEAFF.

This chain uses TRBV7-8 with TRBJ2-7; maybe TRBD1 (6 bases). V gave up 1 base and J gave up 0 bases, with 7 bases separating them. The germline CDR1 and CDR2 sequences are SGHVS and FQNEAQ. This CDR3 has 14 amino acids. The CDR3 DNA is TGTGCCAGCAGCTTAGGGACAGCCTCCTACGAGCAGTACGTC. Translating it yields CASSLGTASYEQYV.

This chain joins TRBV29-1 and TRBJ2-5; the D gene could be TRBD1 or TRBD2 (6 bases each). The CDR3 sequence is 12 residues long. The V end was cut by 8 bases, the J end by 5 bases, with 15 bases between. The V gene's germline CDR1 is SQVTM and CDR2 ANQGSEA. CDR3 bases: TGCAGCCCCTATAGGGGGGAGGAGACCCAGTACTTC. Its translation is CSPYRGEETQYF.

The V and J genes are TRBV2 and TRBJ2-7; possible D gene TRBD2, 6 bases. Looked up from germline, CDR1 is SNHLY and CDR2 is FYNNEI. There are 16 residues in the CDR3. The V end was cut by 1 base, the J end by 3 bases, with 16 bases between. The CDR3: CASSEGMLEDYYEQYF. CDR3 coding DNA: TGTGCCAGCAGTGAAGGAATGTTAGAGGACTACTACGAGCAGTACTTC.

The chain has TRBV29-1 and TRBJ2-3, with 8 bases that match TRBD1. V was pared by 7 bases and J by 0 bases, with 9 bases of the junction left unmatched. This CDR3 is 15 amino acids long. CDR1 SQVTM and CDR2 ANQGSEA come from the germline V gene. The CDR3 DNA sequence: TGCAGCGCTACAGCCGGACAGGGAAGCACAGATACGCAGTATTTT. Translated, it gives CSATAGQGSTDTQYF.